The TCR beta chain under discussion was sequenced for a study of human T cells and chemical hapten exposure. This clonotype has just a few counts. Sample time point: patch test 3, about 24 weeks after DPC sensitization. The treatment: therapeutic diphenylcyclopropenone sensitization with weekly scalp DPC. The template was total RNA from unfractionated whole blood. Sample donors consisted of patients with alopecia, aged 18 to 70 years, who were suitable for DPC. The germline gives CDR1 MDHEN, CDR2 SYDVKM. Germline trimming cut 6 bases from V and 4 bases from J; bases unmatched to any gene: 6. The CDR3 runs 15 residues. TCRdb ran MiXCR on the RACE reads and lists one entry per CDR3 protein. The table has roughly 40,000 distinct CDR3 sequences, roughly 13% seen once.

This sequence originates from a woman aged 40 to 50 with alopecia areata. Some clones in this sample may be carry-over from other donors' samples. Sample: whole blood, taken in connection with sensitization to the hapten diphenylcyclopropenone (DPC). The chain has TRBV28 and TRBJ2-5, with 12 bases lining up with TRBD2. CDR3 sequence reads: CASRFRGLAGETQYF. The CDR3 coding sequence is TGTGCCAGCAGGTTCAGGGGACTAGCGGGAGAGACCCAGTACTTC.